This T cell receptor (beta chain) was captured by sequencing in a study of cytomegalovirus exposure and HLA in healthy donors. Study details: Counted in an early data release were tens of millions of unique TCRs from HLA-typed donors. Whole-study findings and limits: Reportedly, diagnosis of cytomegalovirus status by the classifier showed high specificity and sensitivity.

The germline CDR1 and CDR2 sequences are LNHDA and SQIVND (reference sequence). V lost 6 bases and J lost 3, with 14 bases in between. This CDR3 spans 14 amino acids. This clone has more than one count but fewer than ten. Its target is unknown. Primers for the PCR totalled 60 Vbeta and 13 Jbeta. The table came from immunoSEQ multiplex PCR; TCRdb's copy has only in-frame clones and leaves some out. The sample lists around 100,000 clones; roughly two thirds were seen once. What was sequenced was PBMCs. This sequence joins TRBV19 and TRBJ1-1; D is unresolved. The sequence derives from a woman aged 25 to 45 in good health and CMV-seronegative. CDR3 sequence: CASSPGDLDTEAFF. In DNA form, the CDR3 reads TGTGCCAGTAGCCCGGGAGACCTTGACACTGAAGCTTTCTTT.